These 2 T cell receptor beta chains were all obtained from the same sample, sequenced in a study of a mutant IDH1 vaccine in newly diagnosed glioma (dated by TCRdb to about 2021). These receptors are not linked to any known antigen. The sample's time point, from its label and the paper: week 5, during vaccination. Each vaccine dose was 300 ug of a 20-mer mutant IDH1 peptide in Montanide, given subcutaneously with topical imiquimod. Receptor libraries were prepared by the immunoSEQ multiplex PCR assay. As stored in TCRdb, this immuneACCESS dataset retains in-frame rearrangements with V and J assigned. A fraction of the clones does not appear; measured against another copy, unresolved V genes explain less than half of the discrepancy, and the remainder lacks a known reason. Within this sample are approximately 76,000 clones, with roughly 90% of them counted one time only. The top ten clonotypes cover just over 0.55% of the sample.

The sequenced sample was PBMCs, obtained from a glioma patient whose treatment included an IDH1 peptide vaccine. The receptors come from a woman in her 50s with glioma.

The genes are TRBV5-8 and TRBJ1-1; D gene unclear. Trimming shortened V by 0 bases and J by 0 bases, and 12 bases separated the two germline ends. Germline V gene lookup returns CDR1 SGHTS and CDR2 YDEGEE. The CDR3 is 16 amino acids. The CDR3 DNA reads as TGTGCCAGCAGCTTGGGGGGAGGCGGCGTGAACACTGAAGCTTTCTTT. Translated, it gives CASSLGGGGVNTEAFF. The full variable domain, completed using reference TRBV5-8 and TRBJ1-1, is EAGVTQSPTHLIKTRGQQATLRCSPISGHTSVYWYQQALGLGLQFLLWYDEGEERNRGNFPPRFSGRQFPNYSSELNVNALELEDSALYLCASSLGGGGVNTEAFFGQGTRLTVV.

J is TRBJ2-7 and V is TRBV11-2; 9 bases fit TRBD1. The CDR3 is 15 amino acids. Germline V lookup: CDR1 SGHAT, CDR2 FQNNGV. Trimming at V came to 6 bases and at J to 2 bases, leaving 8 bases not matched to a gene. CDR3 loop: CASSPYRGQAYEQYF. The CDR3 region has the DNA TGTGCCAGCAGTCCCTACAGGGGGCAAGCCTACGAGCAGTACTTC.